A single sample is the source of the 23 T cell receptor beta chains below, sequenced in a study of blood T cell repertoires in COVID-19. Assay used: immunoSEQ multiplex PCR; TCRdb lists only in-frame clones, some missing. Among about 190,000 clones, about 88% were seen once, and the ten largest hold approximately 3%. What was sequenced was PBMCs or T cells enriched from blood (not recorded which). The origin of the receptors is a woman in her twenties or thirties who had recovered from COVID-19.

The chain couples TRBV2 to TRBJ1-6, with D tentatively TRBD1 (6 bases). CDR3 length: 15 residues. V was pared by 5 bases and J by 7 bases, with 15 bases between. Germline assignment: CDR1 SNHLY and CDR2 FYNNEI. The CDR3 bases are TGTGCCAGCAGTCGGGGGGCGTTAGGCAATTCACCCCTCCACTTT. This codes for CASSRGALGNSPLHF.

This clone was recorded once. The chain combines TRBV7-3 with TRBJ1-1; 7 positions agree with TRBD1. With V trimmed by 4 bases and J by 1 base, 6 bases remained unmatched. The V gene's germline CDR1 is SGHTA and CDR2 FQGTGA. CDR3 length equals 15 residues. In nucleotides, the CDR3 is TGTGCCAGCAGCTCAGGGGGGAAGAAGAACACTGAAGCTTTCTTT. This encodes CASSSGGKKNTEAFF.

This chain connects TRBV19 to TRBJ1-1, with TRBD1 matching over 9 bases. Germline V gives CDR1 LNHDA, CDR2 SQIVND (reference sequence). V shed 3 bases, J shed 5 bases, and the junction held 7 bases outside the gene matches. This CDR3 region has 15 residues. DNA of the CDR3: TGTGCCAGTAGTATCAGGACAGGGGATCGGACTGAAGCTTTCTTT. Encoded protein: CASSIRTGDRTEAFF.

The chain couples TRBV9 to TRBJ2-2; TRBD1 agrees at 12 bases. The germline V gene has CDR1 SGDLS and CDR2 YYNGEE. V shed 5 bases and J 8 bases; nucleotides not matched to a gene: 7. This CDR3 is built from 15 residues. The CDR3 sequence: CASRMGQGAMGELFF. CDR3 coding DNA: TGTGCCAGCAGGATGGGACAGGGGGCTATGGGGGAGCTGTTTTTT.

This clone appeared many times. CDR3 sequence (DNA): TGTGCCAGCAGCTTGGAGCCCCGGAGCACTGAAGCTTTCTTT. Its protein is CASSLEPRSTEAFF. V gene TRBV7-3 combines with J gene TRBJ1-1; D is unresolved. CDR1 is SGHTA and CDR2 is FQGTGA in the germline V gene. The CDR3 is made up of 14 amino acids. V lost 3 bases and J 4 bases, leaving 12 bases between the germline ends.

The chain is built from TRBV10-1 and TRBJ1-6, with TRBD1 identical over 8 bases. Germline CDR1 and CDR2: WNHNN and SYGVQD (reference sequence). V shed 2 bases, J shed 10 bases, and the junction held 10 bases outside the gene matches. There are 16 residues in the CDR3. The CDR3, as DNA: TGCGCCAGCAGTGAGGCGACAGGGGTAGGGGGCTCACCCCTCCACTTT. Amino acid sequence: CASSEATGVGGSPLHF.

The V gene is TRBV6-5, the J gene TRBJ2-3; D is uncertain. CDR3 length: 12 amino acids. Trimming took off 6 bases at V and 9 bases at J, with 13 bases between the two ends. Germline loops: CDR1 MNHEY, CDR2 SVGAGI. The DNA of the CDR3 is TGTGCCAGCAGGCCTCCTGGGCAGACGCAGTATTTT. This codes for CASRPPGQTQYF.

This chain links TRBV4-1 with TRBJ2-3; 8 nucleotides line up with TRBD1. After removal of 5 bases from V and 0 bases from J, the junction contained 7 bases not matched to a gene. This CDR3 region has 16 residues. Germline values: CDR1 MGHRA, CDR2 YSYEKL. The CDR3 sequence is CASSSPTGVSTDTQYF. CDR3 nucleotide sequence: TGCGCCAGCAGCTCACCGACAGGGGTGAGCACAGATACGCAGTATTTT.

The CDR3 sequence: CASSPTTSGGYTF. The CDR3 coding sequence is TGTGCCAGCAGCCCAACAACTTCGGGGGGCTACACCTTC. The V gene is TRBV28, the J gene TRBJ1-2; the D is unclear. The CDR3 covers 13 residues. V lost 6 bases, J lost 8 bases, and 16 bases lay in between. Germline CDR1 MDHEN, CDR2 SYDVKM.

V is TRBV9 and J is TRBJ2-1; 7 nucleotides line up with TRBD1. The CDR3 is 18 amino acids. The J segment lost 1 base and the V segment lost 3 bases, leaving 13 bases of the junction unmatched. Germline V gives CDR1 SGDLS, CDR2 YYNGEE. This CDR3 reads CASSAGFSTGKSYNEQFF. CDR3 DNA sequence: TGTGCCAGCAGCGCGGGGTTCTCGACAGGGAAGTCCTACAATGAGCAGTTCTTC.

The chain employs TRBV28 and TRBJ1-4; D uncertain. Looked up from germline, CDR1 is MDHEN and CDR2 is SYDVKM. V gave up 0 bases and J gave up 5 bases, with 13 bases separating them. The CDR3 covers 16 residues. The DNA for the CDR3 is TGTGCCAGCAGTTTATGGCAGAGGGCTGCCAATGAAAAACTGTTTTTT. It codes for CASSLWQRAANEKLFF.

The rearrangement uses TRBV6-1 and TRBJ1-1, with D tentatively TRBD1 (5 bases). The CDR3 consists of 15 residues. V was trimmed by 2 bases and J by 6 bases, leaving 16 bases between them. Germline V gene data show CDR1 as MNHNS and CDR2 as SASEGT. CDR3 protein: CASSERAGAGAEAFF. CDR3 nucleotide sequence: TGTGCCAGCAGTGAAAGGGCAGGAGCGGGGGCTGAAGCTTTCTTT.

The rearrangement uses TRBV5-6 and TRBJ2-5, with a weak D call TRBD2 (6 bases). The CDR3 is 15 residues long. The germline V gene has CDR1 SGHDT and CDR2 YYEEEE. V lost 3 bases, J lost 2 bases, and 14 bases lay in between. The CDR3 nucleotides are TGTGCCAGCAGCTCCGCTTATGGACTACAAGAGACCCAGTACTTC. It is translated as CASSSAYGLQETQYF. The full variable domain, with the rest looked up from reference TRBV5-6 and TRBJ2-5, is DAGVTQSPTHLIKTRGQQVTLRCSPKSGHDTVSWYQQALGQGPQFIFQYYEEEERQRGNFPDRFSGHQFPNYSSELNVNALLLGDSALYLCASSSAYGLQETQYFGPGTRLLVL.

This sequence joins TRBV28 and TRBJ2-7; 9 bases agree with TRBD1. This CDR3 has 17 amino acids. The ends lost 3 bases at V and 1 base at J; junction bases unmatched: 10. The germline V gene has CDR1 MDHEN and CDR2 SYDVKM. In nucleotides, the CDR3 is TGTGCCAGCAGTTTCGCCCGGGGGACAGGGTCATCCTACGAGCAGTACGTC. Amino acid sequence: CASSFARGTGSSYEQYV.

This clone showed up just a few times. This sequence joins TRBV24-1 and TRBJ2-3, with 8 bases identical to TRBD2. The V segment lost 4 bases and the J segment 3 bases; nucleotides outside the gene matches: 11. The CDR3 sequence is 17 residues long. Germline assignment: CDR1 KGHDR and CDR2 SFDVKD. The DNA of the CDR3 is TGTGCCACCAGTGACAAAGCCCCGGGACTAGTTACAGATACGCAGTATTTT. Protein: CATSDKAPGLVTDTQYF.

This rearrangement joins TRBV15 to TRBJ2-7; a possible D gene is TRBD2 (5 bases). V lost 1 base, J lost 2 bases, and 9 bases lay in between. Germline values: CDR1 LNHNV, CDR2 YYDKDF (reference sequence). This CDR3 comprises 14 residues. Here the CDR3 DNA reads TGTGCCACCAGCAGAGGAGGGATAGCCTACGAGCAGTACTTC. It yields the protein CATSRGGIAYEQYF.

The CDR3 is CASSGRRYGYTF. CDR3 bases: TGTGCCAGCAGTGGGAGGCGCTATGGCTACACCTTC. The V call is TRBV28, the J call TRBJ1-2; no reliable D call. V lost 5 bases and J lost 4, with 8 bases in between. The CDR3 runs to 12 residues. The germline V gene encodes CDR1 MDHEN and CDR2 SYDVKM.

V gene TRBV28 combines with J gene TRBJ2-1; 9 bases align to TRBD1. CDR1 is MDHEN and CDR2 is SYDVKM in the germline V gene. This CDR3 spans 15 amino acids. Trimming at V came to 3 bases and at J to 7 bases, leaving 7 bases not matched to a gene. CDR3 DNA: TGTGCCAGCAGTTTTCGGGACAGGGCTGGTAATGAGCAGTTCTTC. It codes for CASSFRDRAGNEQFF. The full variable domain, completed using reference TRBV28 and TRBJ2-1, is DVKVTQSSRYLVKRTGEKVFLECVQDMDHENMFWYRQDPGLGLRLIYFSYDVKMKEKGDIPEGYSVSREKKERFSLILESASTNQTSMYLCASSFRDRAGNEQFFGPGTRLTVL.

The chain employs TRBV24-1 and TRBJ2-1; 8 nucleotides match TRBD2. CDR1 and CDR2 (germline): KGHDR, SFDVKD. The CDR3 sequence is 15 residues long. J was trimmed by 3 bases and V by 3 bases; bases with no gene match: 3. In nucleotides, the CDR3 is TGTGCCACCAGTGATCAGCGGGGGAACTACAATGAGCAGTTCTTC. Amino acids: CATSDQRGNYNEQFF.

CDR3 residues: CASSRQGHEAFF. CDR3 nucleotide sequence: TGTGCCAGCAGTAGGCAGGGGCATGAAGCTTTCTTT. V and J are TRBV28 and TRBJ1-1; tentative D call: TRBD1 (6 bases). V gave up 5 bases and J gave up 7 bases, with 11 bases separating them. This CDR3 is 12 amino acids long. Germline values: CDR1 MDHEN, CDR2 SYDVKM.

The rearrangement links TRBV5-1 to TRBJ2-2; 11 positions agree with TRBD1. The CDR3 length is 17 residues. Germline V CDR1 and CDR2: SGHRS, YFSETQ. V shed 4 bases and J 2 bases; nucleotides not matched to a gene: 7. The CDR3 here is CASSPRDRGANTGELFF. The CDR3 DNA is TGCGCCAGCAGCCCGCGGGACAGGGGGGCTAACACCGGGGAGCTGTTTTTT. The full variable domain, in which reference TRBV5-1 and TRBJ2-2 provide the parts outside the CDR3, is KAGVTQTPRYLIKTRGQQVTLSCSPISGHRSVSWYQQTPGQGLQFLFEYFSETQRNKGNFPGRFSGRQFSNSRSEMNVSTLELGDSALYLCASSPRDRGANTGELFFGEGSRLTVL.

The V gene is TRBV28, the J gene TRBJ1-1; D possibly corresponds to TRBD1 (6 bases). The CDR3 sequence is 15 residues long. The germline V gene encodes CDR1 MDHEN and CDR2 SYDVKM. The ends were cut back, 6 bases at V and 1 base at J, with 15 bases in the middle. CDR3 sequence: CASSRGGRENTEAFF. The DNA of the CDR3 is TGTGCCAGCAGCCGGGGGGGGCGGGAGAACACTGAAGCTTTCTTT.

The chain links TRBV7-2 to TRBJ1-2, with a tentative D call TRBD1 (6 bases). V lost 2 bases and J lost 4, with 8 bases in between. Germline V gene lookup returns CDR1 SGHTA and CDR2 FQGNSA. The CDR3 runs 13 residues. The CDR3 region has the DNA TGTGCCAGCAGCTTAAAGGGGGTCTATGGCTACACCTTC. This codes for CASSLKGVYGYTF.